This T cell receptor (beta chain) was profiled in a study of immune cell composition in non-small cell lung cancer. Study in general: Lung adenocarcinoma or squamous carcinoma made up most tumours.

The assay was immunoSEQ multiplex PCR, and TCRdb's table has in-frame clones only and misses some. The repertoire holds more than 11,000 clones, with about 85% as singletons. In germline, CDR1 is MNHNS, CDR2 SASEGT. V lost 5 bases, J lost 9 bases, and 13 bases stayed unmatched. There are 15 residues in the CDR3. Overall study findings and caveats: Top 10 clone scores and clonality were higher in squamous than adenocarcinoma.

Worth noting for this clone: Its specificity is not known.

The origin of this receptor is a human donor with non-small cell lung cancer. The chain uses TRBV6-1 and TRBJ2-1; 7 bases line up with TRBD1. Sequenced material: lung tumor tissue. The CDR3 reads CASSPRAFRGSEQFF. The CDR3 DNA sequence: TGTGCCAGCAGTCCCAGAGCTTTCAGGGGGAGTGAGCAGTTCTTC.